The 27 T cell receptor beta chains listed next were all sequenced from one sample in a study of T-cell reconstitution after alpha-beta-depleted transplantation in children. Preparing the TCRbeta library involved the use of unique molecular identifiers. A single record per CDR3 protein comes from TCRdb applying MiXCR to the PCR reads. The table shows 450,000 to 550,000 distinct CDR3 sequences, with around 10% occurring only once. The sequences come from PBMCs, mostly from graft donor cells, collected 180 days after TCRalphabeta/CD19-depleted stem cell transplant. Every receptor here comes from a female patient between 2 and 15 years old who had a stem cell transplant for aplastic anemia, so the T cells may come from the graft donor.

There are many counts of this clonotype. V gene TRBV7-9 combines with J gene TRBJ2-3, with a weak D call TRBD2 (7 bases). The germline V gene encodes CDR1 SEHNR and CDR2 FQNEAQ (reference sequence). With 6 bases removed from V and 3 bases from J, the gap between germline ends came to 19 bases. This CDR3 region has 16 residues. For the CDR3, the DNA is TGTGCCAGCAGACAAGCGGGAAACAGGGTTACAGATACGCAGTATTTT. It yields the protein CASRQAGNRVTDTQYF.

The gene calls are TRBV4-3 and TRBJ2-3; D gene ambiguous. Deletions cut 4 bases from V and 6 bases from J, with 11 bases between. CDR1 LGHNA and CDR2 YSLEER come from the germline V gene. The CDR3 is 13 residues long. As DNA, the CDR3 is TGCGCCAGCAGCCCCGATCGTCGGGATACGCAGTATTTT. Translation: CASSPDRRDTQYF.

A few counts support this clonotype. This chain links TRBV20-1 with TRBJ2-1; perhaps TRBD1 as D (5 bases). This CDR3 contains 17 residues. CDR1 and CDR2 (germline): DFQATT, SNEGSKA (reference sequence). Trimming took off 0 bases at V and 2 bases at J, with 17 bases between the two ends. The CDR3 coding sequence is TGCAGTGCTAGAGAGCTAACTTGGGGCCGGGCCTACAATGAGCAGTTCTTC. Translating it yields CSARELTWGRAYNEQFF.

This clonotype appeared many times. This chain connects TRBV10-3 to TRBJ1-5, with no clear D. V lost 10 bases and J lost 3, with 13 bases in between. Germline CDR1 is ENHRY and CDR2 is SYGVKD. The CDR3 has 13 residues. The CDR3 here is CATMRETNQPQHF. CDR3 nucleotide sequence: TGTGCCACCATGCGAGAGACCAATCAGCCCCAGCATTTT.

The V gene is TRBV5-5, the J gene TRBJ2-5; the D gene is possibly TRBD1 (6 bases). The CDR3 totals 15 residues. V lost 5 bases and J lost 2, with 16 bases in between. CDR1 SGHKS and CDR2 YYEKEE come from the germline V gene (reference sequence). This CDR3 reads CASRYRTVIQETQYF. The DNA for the CDR3 is TGTGCCAGCAGGTACCGGACAGTGATACAAGAGACCCAGTACTTC.

This clonotype was detected a few times. The chain joins TRBV4-3 to TRBJ2-1; weak D call: TRBD1 (6 bases). V lost 1 base to trimming and J lost 8 bases, with 15 bases between them. Germline V gene lookup returns CDR1 LGHNA and CDR2 YSLEER. This CDR3 has 15 residues. CDR3 sequence reads: CASSQGSAGDHEQFF. As DNA, the CDR3 is TGCGCCAGCAGCCAAGGGTCTGCAGGGGACCATGAGCAGTTCTTC.

This clonotype was picked up a small number of times. The chain recombines TRBV7-9 with TRBJ2-1; D gene uncertain. This CDR3 is built from 16 residues. The germline V gene encodes CDR1 SEHNR and CDR2 FQNEAQ (reference sequence). The V gene lost 1 base and the J gene lost 6 bases, with 16 bases spanning the gap. DNA of the CDR3: TGTGCCAGCAGCTTAGTTGCCCGCCCTGGGATCAATGAGCAGTTCTTC. This gives the protein CASSLVARPGINEQFF. The full variable domain, with the rest looked up from reference TRBV7-9 and TRBJ2-1, is DTGVSQNPRHKITKRGQNVTFRCDPISEHNRLYWYRQTLGQGPEFLTYFQNEAQLEKSRLLSDRFSAERPKGSFSTLEIQRTEQGDSAMYLCASSLVARPGINEQFFGPGTRLTVL.

There are a few counts of this clonotype. The chain uses TRBV25-1 and TRBJ2-6; weak D call: TRBD1 (6 bases). V lost 6 bases and J 4 bases, leaving 10 bases between the germline ends. This CDR3 has 14 amino acids. The germline V gene encodes CDR1 MGHDK and CDR2 SYGVNS. The CDR3 DNA sequence: TGTGCCAGCAGCCCAGGGGCCGGGGCCAACGTCCTGACTTTC. Translated: CASSPGAGANVLTF.

In its sample, this clonotype was seen once. This chain connects TRBV9 to TRBJ2-2, with 7 bases matching TRBD2. The germline V gene has CDR1 SGDLS and CDR2 YYNGEE. There are 15 residues in the CDR3. V lost 5 bases to trimming and J lost 6 bases; unmatched junction nucleotides: 10. CDR3 in amino acids: CASSWQRGGSGELFF. CDR3 nucleotides: TGTGCCAGCAGTTGGCAGCGGGGCGGGTCCGGGGAGCTGTTTTTT.

In its sample, this clonotype was seen many times. In nucleotides, the CDR3 is TGTGCCAGCAGTCCCTGGGGGCTAGCGGGAGTAGGTGAGCAGTTCTTC. Residues: CASSPWGLAGVGEQFF. The chain joins TRBV6-5 to TRBJ2-1; 10 bases match TRBD2. The CDR3 is made up of 16 amino acids. Per germline, CDR1 MNHEY and CDR2 SVGAGI. Unmatched junction bases numbered 13, after V lost 5 bases and J lost 9 bases.

The chain carries TRBV5-5 and TRBJ2-4; a possible D gene is TRBD2 (5 bases). This CDR3 has 16 amino acids. V was cut by 4 bases and J by 0 bases, with 14 bases left in between. The germline V gene encodes CDR1 SGHKS and CDR2 YYEKEE (reference sequence). Written as DNA, the CDR3 is TGTGCCAGCAGCACGCCCGGGGAAGTAGCCAAAAACATTCAGTACTTC. Translation gives CASSTPGEVAKNIQYF. Full variable domain (missing parts from reference TRBV5-5 and TRBJ2-4): DAGVTQSPTHLIKTRGQQVTLRCSPISGHKSVSWYQQVLGQGPQFIFQYYEKEERGRGNFPDRFSARQFPNYSSELNVNALLLGDSALYLCASSTPGEVAKNIQYFGAGTRLSVL.

Many counts were recorded for this clonotype. This rearrangement joins TRBV5-1 to TRBJ2-2; D unclear. Germline CDR1 reads SGHRS; CDR2 reads YFSETQ. V was pared by 1 base and J by 2 bases, with 9 bases between. The CDR3 totals 15 residues. The CDR3 DNA follows: TGCGCCAGCAGCTTGTTACAGAAAAACACCGGGGAGCTGTTTTTT. Protein: CASSLLQKNTGELFF.

A few counts support this clonotype. V and J are TRBV20-1 and TRBJ2-1; a weak D match, TRBD2 (5 bases). CDR1 and CDR2 (germline): DFQATT, SNEGSKA (reference sequence). Trimming left V 1 base short and J 3 bases short, with 10 bases between. The CDR3 has 14 residues. CDR3 sequence: CSARGIDYYNEQFF. CDR3 DNA sequence: TGCAGTGCTAGAGGTATCGACTACTACAATGAGCAGTTCTTC.

This clonotype was seen a few times. This chain links TRBV20-1 with TRBJ2-2, with 10 bases matching TRBD2. With 2 bases clipped from V and 6 bases from J, the junction kept 0 bases outside the gene matches. The CDR3 consists of 13 residues. Germline V lookup: CDR1 DFQATT, CDR2 SNEGSKA (reference sequence). The CDR3 DNA reads TGCAGTGCTAGAAGCGGGGGGGCCGGGGAGCTGTTTTTT. Encoded protein: CSARSGGAGELFF.

The chain recombines TRBV29-1 with TRBJ1-2, with D tentatively TRBD1 (6 bases). CDR1 is SQVTM and CDR2 is ANQGSEA in the germline V gene. Between the trimmed V and J ends, which lost 2 bases and 9 bases, there was a span of 10 bases. This CDR3 is built from 11 residues. CDR3 coding DNA: TGCAGCGTTGAACAGGGGACGAGCTACACCTTC. Encoded protein: CSVEQGTSYTF.

This clonotype showed up just a few times. This chain connects TRBV6-5 to TRBJ2-2; 9 positions agree with TRBD1. Germline values: CDR1 MNHEY, CDR2 SVGAGI. The length of the CDR3 is 17 residues. The V gene end was trimmed by 8 bases and the J gene end by 1 base; junction bases not matched to a gene: 11. The CDR3 DNA follows: TGTGCCAGCCACATATCCTACAGGGGGCTGAACACCGGGGAGCTGTTTTTT. As protein: CASHISYRGLNTGELFF.

This clonotype was observed a few times. This chain links TRBV6-2 or TRBV6-3 with TRBJ2-7, with 8 bases fitting TRBD2. The CDR3 is 16 residues long. Germline trimming cut 5 bases from V and 4 bases from J; bases unmatched to any gene: 13. Germline-derived CDR1 and CDR2 are MNHEY and SVGEGT. The CDR3 DNA is TGTGCCAGCAGTGCGTTATGGAGCGGGAGAGGTTACGAGCAGTACGTC. It specifies CASSALWSGRGYEQYV.

This chain links TRBV27 with TRBJ2-7, with TRBD1 matching 10 bases. V was clipped by 4 bases and J by 3 bases; unmatched bases: 6. CDR1 is MNHEY and CDR2 is SMNVEV in the germline V gene (reference sequence). The CDR3 consists of 15 residues. The CDR3 protein is CASSSWTGGVYEQYF. The CDR3 DNA follows: TGTGCCAGCAGTTCCTGGACAGGGGGGGTCTACGAGCAGTACTTC.

This clonotype was observed a handful of times. The V gene is TRBV7-9, the J gene TRBJ2-5, with D tentatively TRBD2 (5 bases). Germline loops: CDR1 SEHNR, CDR2 FQNEAQ (reference sequence). The CDR3 is made up of 14 amino acids. V was shortened by 5 bases and J by 2 bases, with 12 bases between the two germline ends. The CDR3 protein is CASSDRTRQETQYF. Written as DNA, the CDR3 is TGTGCCAGCAGCGACCGGACTCGTCAAGAGACCCAGTACTTC.

This clonotype was found a few times. The genes are TRBV9 and TRBJ1-6; tentatively, D is TRBD1 (6 bases). V was clipped by 1 base and J by 0 bases, with 8 bases between them. Germline loops: CDR1 SGDLS, CDR2 YYNGEE. The CDR3 is 16 amino acids. CDR3 sequence reads: CASSVTGSSYNSPLHF. As DNA, the CDR3 is TGTGCCAGCAGCGTAACAGGGAGCTCCTATAATTCACCCCTCCACTTT. Together with reference TRBV9 and TRBJ1-6, the CDR3 gives the full variable domain: DSGVTQTPKHLITATGQRVTLRCSPRSGDLSVYWYQQSLDQGLQFLIQYYNGEERAKGNILERFSAQQFPDLHSELNLSSLELGDSALYFCASSVTGSSYNSPLHFGNGTRLTVT.

This clonotype was counted a few times. The rearrangement uses TRBV2 and TRBJ2-5; D call uncertain. The CDR3 has 15 amino acids. V lost 2 bases and J 4 bases, leaving 14 bases between the germline ends. Germline V lookup: CDR1 SNHLY, CDR2 FYNNEI. CDR3 nucleotide sequence: TGTGCCAGCAGTGAAACCGTAGGGTGGGGAGAGACCCAGTACTTC. Its protein is CASSETVGWGETQYF.

J is TRBJ2-4 and V is TRBV4-3; a weak D match, TRBD2 (7 bases). The germline V and J ends were trimmed by 0 bases and 15 bases, with 21 bases remaining between them. Per the germline V gene, CDR1 is LGHNA and CDR2 is YSLEER. This CDR3 comprises 15 residues. The chain's CDR3 is CASSQDIPPPGGLYF. The CDR3 DNA reads TGCGCCAGCAGCCAAGATATCCCGCCCCCCGGGGGGCTGTACTTC.

Concerning this clonotype: Given a much more abundant clone one base away, this may be a read error. V is TRBV11-2 and J is TRBJ2-5, with D maybe TRBD2 (5 bases). Germline loops: CDR1 SGHAT, CDR2 FQNNGV. The CDR3 loop spans 12 amino acids. The CDR3 DNA follows: TGTGCCAGCAGCTTCTCTTGGGAGATCCAGTACTTC. It is translated as CASSFSWEIQYF.

In this sample, this clonotype turned up a few times. The chain links TRBV6-2 or TRBV6-3 to TRBJ2-1; TRBD2 might be the D (6 bases). V was trimmed by 5 bases and J by 5 bases, leaving 22 bases between them. Germline-derived CDR1 and CDR2 are MNHEY and SVGEGT. The CDR3 covers 17 residues. DNA of the CDR3: TGTGCCAGCAGTCCATCAGGTTGGCTAGCGAACAACAATGAGCAGTTCTTC. It specifies CASSPSGWLANNNEQFF.

This clonotype was seen a few times. The chain carries TRBV6-5 and TRBJ2-1; 16 positions match TRBD2. Germline-derived CDR1 and CDR2 are MNHEY and SVGAGI. Trimming cost V 5 bases and J 1 base; bases outside gene matches: 5. The length of the CDR3 is 18 residues. The chain's CDR3 is CASSHGTSGRGSYNEQFF. The CDR3, as DNA: TGTGCCAGCAGTCACGGGACTAGCGGGAGGGGGTCCTACAATGAGCAGTTCTTC.

This clonotype has more than one count but fewer than ten. The chain recombines TRBV9 with TRBJ2-3, with unresolved D. The CDR3 extends over 14 amino acids. Trimming took off 0 bases at V and 9 bases at J, with 14 bases between the two ends. The germline CDR1 and CDR2 sequences are SGDLS and YYNGEE. The CDR3 loop is CASSVVPIEDTQYF. CDR3 coding DNA: TGTGCCAGCAGCGTAGTACCCATCGAAGACACGCAGTATTTT.

The chain is built from TRBV12-3 or TRBV12-4 and TRBJ2-5; 8 nucleotides agree with TRBD2. With 5 bases clipped from V and 7 bases from J, the junction kept 12 bases outside the gene matches. The CDR3 has 15 amino acids. The chain's CDR3 is CASSPQRERRRTQYF. The CDR3 DNA reads as TGTGCCAGCAGTCCCCAGCGGGAGCGCCGTCGGACCCAGTACTTC.